Here is one TCR beta chain with its context. Its antigen is still unknown. No base quality information exists; no much larger clone differs at one position. V is trimmed back by 5 bases and J by 5 bases, and the junction contains 18 bases that no gene match accounts for. Sequences LNHNV (CDR1) and YYDKDF (CDR2) are obtained from the germline V gene (reference sequence). There are 19 amino acids in the CDR3, from cysteine to phenylalanine inclusive. The only DNA kept is the CDR3, 57 bases in frame from the first base. Whole blood was collected in K2EDTA tubes by collaborating institutions according to the institutions' own protocols. For TCRbeta analysis, collaborator samples were shipped as frozen whole blood, as isolated PBMCs, or as DNA extracted from either sample type. The data are from a study of blood T cell repertoires in COVID-19 (dated by TCRdb to the early 2020s). About the study as a whole: Collaborator samples came from the United States, Italy and Spain and covered acute and convalescent phases of COVID-19. Nearly every sample came with metadata listing a de-identified subject ID, COVID-19 status, age in years and sex. Samples came from the ongoing ImmuneRACE study (first 160 participants) plus 1,254 subjects from 6 global collaborators. The repertoires were made available in a free public database intended to serve as a resource for research on the immune response to SARS-CoV-2. HLA class I and class II types, where available, came from metadata supplied by the sample provider rather than from assay-based typing. Subjects who had been exposed to COVID-19, were actively infected with it, or had recovered from it provided the deeply sampled blood TCRbeta repertoires that made up the dataset. The material from the prospective study consisted of cDNA or gDNA derived from T cells, B-cell-depleted T cells, or PBMCs. The study at large found these results: Clinical and demographic metadata were provided uncurated, with the amount varying by source and participant.

TCRbeta CDR3 regions were amplified from genomic DNA by means of the immunoSEQ Assay, a bias-controlled multiplex PCR. Processing in the source paper ran as follows. Within the assay, amplification of reference gene primers was used to estimate how many nucleated cells each sample contained. To quantify the absolute abundance of each unique TCRbeta CDR3 rearrangement, sequence reads were collapsed and filtered. For each sample, productive Simpson clonality was calculated as the square root of Simpson's diversity index across productive rearrangements. TCRdb holds this immuneACCESS table with in-frame rearrangements only. Some clones are missing; in checked studies, unresolved V genes explain under half, and the rest has no known cause. From that table come the V and J calls and clone size; the DNA was used to work out D and trimming. This sample holds about 140,000 clones; around three quarters were observed only once. Less than 5.5% of the sample is held by the ten biggest clonotypes.

Recombination joined TRBV15 with TRBJ1-4; 9 middle bases align to TRBD1. Sequenced: peripheral blood. The TCR was taken from a man in his sixties with acute or convalescent COVID-19. The CDR3 reads CATSGPVFGPGQGNEKLFF. The base sequence is TGTGCCACCAGCGGACCTGTATTTGGTCCGGGACAGGGAAATGAAAAACTGTTTTTT.